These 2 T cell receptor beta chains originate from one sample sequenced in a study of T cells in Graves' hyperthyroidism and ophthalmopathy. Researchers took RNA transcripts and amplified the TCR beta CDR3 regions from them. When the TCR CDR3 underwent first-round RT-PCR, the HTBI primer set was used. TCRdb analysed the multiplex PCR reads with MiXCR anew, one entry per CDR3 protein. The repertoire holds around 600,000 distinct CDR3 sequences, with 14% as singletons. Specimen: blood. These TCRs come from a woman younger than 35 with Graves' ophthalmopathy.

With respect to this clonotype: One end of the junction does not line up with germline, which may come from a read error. CDR3 nucleotide sequence: TGTGCCAGCAGCATAGGACAGGCCGGGGGGCTGTTTTTT. Protein sequence: CASSIGQAGGLFF. The chain joins TRBV5-6 to TRBJ2-2, with TRBD1 as a possible D gene (7 bases). CDR1 is SGHDT, CDR2 YYEEEE, per germline. The length of the CDR3 is 13 residues. The full variable domain, completed using reference TRBV5-6 and TRBJ2-2, is DAGVTQSPTHLIKTRGQQVTLRCSPKSGHDTVSWYQQALGQGPQFIFQYYEEEERQRGNFPDRFSGHQFPNYSSELNVNALLLGDSALYLCASSIGQAGGLFFGEGSRLTVL.

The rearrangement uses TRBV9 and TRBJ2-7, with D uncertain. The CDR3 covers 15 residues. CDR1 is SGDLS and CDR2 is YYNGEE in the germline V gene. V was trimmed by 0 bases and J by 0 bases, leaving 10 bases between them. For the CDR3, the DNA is TGTGCCAGCAGCGTAGACTACCTTGGCTCCTACGAGCAGTACTTC. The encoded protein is CASSVDYLGSYEQYF.